The rows below give T cell receptor beta chains drawn from one sample of a study of shared clonotypes between healthy human individuals. The method was immunoSEQ multiplex PCR; TCRdb's version includes in-frame clones alone and lacks a portion of them. Of about 2,500,000 clones in the sample, around nine tenths are singletons; the top ten hold roughly 0.15%. Sequencing was performed on naive CD4+ T cells sorted from blood. All receptors derive from a man younger than 35 in good health. The CDR3 runs from the conserved cysteine through the conserved F or W.

V gene	J gene	CDR3 protein
TRBV4-1	TRBJ2-7	CASSQGDGRPYEQYF
TRBV10-3	TRBJ2-7	CAISESGGRVYEQYF
TRBV6-6	TRBJ2-7	CASSYDITYEQYF
TRBV28	TRBJ1-2	CASSPPAGQGNANYGYTF
TRBV28	TRBJ2-3	CASNLGASGPVTDTQYF
TRBV9	TRBJ2-1	CASSVSPRGGDNEQFF
TRBV7-2	TRBJ1-3	CASSLPGSSGNTIYF
TRBV5-1	TRBJ1-4	CASSLGPTTNEKLFF
TRBV7-9	TRBJ2-3	CASSQTGTGTTDTQYF
TRBV9	TRBJ2-3	CASSVFSDTQYF
TRBV18	TRBJ2-3	CASSPTRGGGDTQYF
TRBV28	TRBJ2-7	CATHRAGAEQYF
TRBV6-5	TRBJ2-7	CASKSRDTYEQYF
TRBV27	TRBJ2-4	CASRGTGRGENIQYF
TRBV6-1	TRBJ2-7	CASNLDRGSSYEQYF
TRBV10-2	TRBJ1-4	CASSPGTGGNEKLFF
TRBV30	TRBJ1-2	CAWKSDKDRGYGYTF
TRBV29-1	TRBJ2-7	CSVETTVEQYF
TRBV7-2	TRBJ2-2	CASSGRLAGGRDTGELFF
TRBV28	TRBJ2-3	CASSLSSTDTQYF
TRBV6-6	TRBJ1-2	CASRLDYGYTF
TRBV4-1	TRBJ2-1	CASSQGPRDEQFF
TRBV5-1	TRBJ2-1	CASSLTGSDYNEQFF
TRBV6-1	TRBJ2-1	CASSGQGAPPYNEQFF
TRBV25-1	TRBJ2-3	CASSDLDSTFRDTQYF
TRBV6-6	TRBJ2-5	CASSYIVWGELETQYF
TRBV4-1	TRBJ2-3	CASSQDGGLAADTQYF
TRBV5-1	TRBJ1-2	CASSLGALGQTYGYTF
TRBV19	TRBJ2-4	CASRTGILAKNIQYF
TRBV6-1	TRBJ1-1	CASTLVPTLGEAFF
TRBV5-1	TRBJ2-1	CASSLVAGVPYNEQFF
TRBV7-9	TRBJ1-4	CASSPPLIQGINEKLFF
TRBV19	TRBJ2-6	CASSSYRNPDVLTF
TRBV5-1	TRBJ2-5	CASSFAGGREETQYF
TRBV4-1	TRBJ1-4	CASSQDTTVTNEKLFF
TRBV5-5	TRBJ1-3	CASSQGYGDTIYF
TRBV6-1	TRBJ2-5	CASRGTSGSQETQYF
TRBV5-1	TRBJ2-5	CASSLDRTPSLTQYF
TRBV30	TRBJ2-7	CAWSRDLPLYEQYF
TRBV5-4	TRBJ2-7	CASSLEGQGPYEQYF
TRBV28	TRBJ2-1	CASSTEPLGLAPYNEQFF
TRBV28	TRBJ2-7	CASSGDPQPSEQYF
TRBV7-9	TRBJ1-2	CASSLTTGVYGYTF
TRBV6-5	TRBJ1-4	CASRTGAGYEKLFF
TRBV5-4	TRBJ2-7	CASSKTGTGSYEQYF
TRBV4-1	TRBJ1-6	CASSWDRGSSSPLHF
TRBV29-1	TRBJ1-1	CSVVGALNTEAFF
TRBV28	TRBJ2-3	CASSPPLAQRSTDTQYF
TRBV19	TRBJ2-6	CASTMTSGSYLSGANVLTF
TRBV10-3	TRBJ2-3	CAISVRGDSTDTQYF